Here is one TCR beta chain with its context. Its target is not known. It was with 60 Vbeta and 13 Jbeta primers that the PCR ran. Here immunoSEQ multiplex PCR was the method, and the copy in TCRdb shows in-frame clones only, minus some. The sample contains fewer than 110,000 clones, 75% to 90% of which appear only once. CDR1 is SGHVS and CDR2 is FNYEAQ in the germline V gene. Trimming removed 4 bases from V and 0 bases from J, with 12 bases in between. This CDR3 contains 16 residues. The entry originates in a study of cytomegalovirus exposure and HLA in healthy donors. Points from the study as a whole: Later examination showed HLA-associated TCR beta chains had greater clonal expansion than equally common others. The study had only CMV serostatus as immune exposure information. Cytomegalovirus-associated TCR beta chains were listed, numbering 150 to 200. Highly shared sequence variants in one cluster were likely a sequencing artifact.

This TCR was recovered from a man between 25 and 39 years old in good health and CMV-seronegative. Sample: PBMCs. The chain joins TRBV7-6 to TRBJ2-2; perhaps TRBD2 as D (7 bases). CDR3 DNA: TGTGCCAGCAGCTATGGGGGGGCGCCGAACACCGGGGAGCTGTTTTTT. The encoded protein is CASSYGGAPNTGELFF.